This T cell receptor beta chain was obtained from a study of T-cell reconstitution after alpha-beta-depleted transplantation in children. Using unique molecular identifiers, the investigators prepared the TCRbeta library. TCRdb recomputed calls from the PCR reads with MiXCR, one row per CDR3 protein. The top ten clones hold approximately 6.2% of a sample with 200,000 to 250,000 distinct CDR3 sequences, roughly a tenth of them seen once. Trimming removed 5 bases from V and 5 bases from J; junction bases left unmatched: 10. The CDR3 is made up of 16 amino acids. Germline V gives CDR1 SGHTA, CDR2 FQGNSA.

Specimen: PBMCs from the stem cell graft donor, collected from the stem cell graft. The chain recombines TRBV7-2 with TRBJ2-3; 10 bases align to TRBD1. The sequence derives from a human donor who donated a stem cell graft to a child with acute lymphoblastic leukemia. CDR3 nucleotide sequence: TGTGCCAGCAGCCTACAGGGGACAGGGGTCGGAGATACGCAGTATTTT. It specifies CASSLQGTGVGDTQYF.